Listed below are T cell receptor beta chains from one sample, sequenced in a study of cytomegalovirus exposure and HLA in healthy donors. The method was immunoSEQ multiplex PCR; TCRdb's version includes in-frame clones alone and lacks a portion of them. The repertoire includes around 150,000 clones, over 70% of them detected once, and 5% to 6.5% sits in the top ten. The sample consisted of PBMCs. Receptors originate from a man younger than 40 in good health and CMV-seropositive. The conserved cysteine and the conserved F or W are not part of the CDR3 here.

v_call	j_call	cdr3_aa
TRBV28	TRBJ2-7	ASSTTPEEGMEQY
TRBV15	TRBJ2-5	ATSRMDGEIQETQY
TRBV7-6	TRBJ2-2	ASSPDPGLQFTGELF
TRBV19	TRBJ1-2	ASRAQGYT
TRBV28	TRBJ1-1	ASSFMNTEAF
TRBV7-2	TRBJ2-5	ASSEEASGGVETQY
TRBV6-4	TRBJ2-7	ASSVAPGDTYEQY
TRBV7-2	TRBJ2-5	ASSPRALANPGETQY
TRBV9	TRBJ1-5	ASSPSGEGPQH
TRBV28	TRBJ2-7	ASSQVKSYEQY
TRBV9	TRBJ1-2	ASSHGQGAYGYT
TRBV27	TRBJ2-5	ASSLGTGGQETQY
TRBV30	TRBJ2-1	AWSLHSREGRYNEQF
TRBV11-2	TRBJ2-3	ASSLESLASDTQY
TRBV6-6	TRBJ2-2	ASSITGRNTGELF
TRBV2	TRBJ2-7	ASRPGQVSYEQY
TRBV27	TRBJ1-5	ASRLWGTGESQPQH
TRBV15	TRBJ1-5	ATSSGRGNQPQH